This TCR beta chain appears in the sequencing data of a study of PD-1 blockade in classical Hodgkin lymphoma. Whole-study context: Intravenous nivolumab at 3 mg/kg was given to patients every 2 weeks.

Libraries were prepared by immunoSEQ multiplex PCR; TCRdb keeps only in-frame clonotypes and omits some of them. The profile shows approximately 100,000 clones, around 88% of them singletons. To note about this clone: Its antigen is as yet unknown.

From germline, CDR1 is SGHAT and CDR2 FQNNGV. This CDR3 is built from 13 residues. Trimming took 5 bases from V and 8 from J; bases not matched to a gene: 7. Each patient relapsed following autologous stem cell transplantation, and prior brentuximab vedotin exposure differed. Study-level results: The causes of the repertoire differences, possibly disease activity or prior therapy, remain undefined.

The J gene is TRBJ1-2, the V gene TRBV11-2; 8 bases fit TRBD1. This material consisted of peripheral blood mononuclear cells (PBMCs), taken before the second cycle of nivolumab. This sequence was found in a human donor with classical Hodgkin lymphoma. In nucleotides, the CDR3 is TGTGCCAGCAGCCCAACAGGGGGTAAAGGCTACACCTTC. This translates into CASSPTGGKGYTF.